The 5 T cell receptor beta chains below all came from one sample that was sequenced in a study of T cell repertoires in cytomegalovirus infection. MiXCR was run by TCRdb on the reads, yielding one entry per CDR3 protein. The sample yields 200,000 to 250,000 distinct CDR3 sequences, around 6.6% seen once. Sequencing was done on a sample of PBMCs. Every receptor here comes from a human donor in good health (CMV status not recorded). Some clones in this sample may be carry-over from other donors' samples.

This clonotype was seen ten or more times. The chain is built from TRBV7-2 and TRBJ1-6; perhaps TRBD1 as D (6 bases). The germline CDR1 and CDR2 sequences are SGHTA and FQGNSA. Deletions cut 3 bases from V and 8 bases from J, with 11 bases between. This CDR3 has 14 amino acids. The DNA of the CDR3 is TGTGCCAGCAGCTTCAGGGGTGGCGATTCACCCCTCCACTTT. This sequence encodes CASSFRGGDSPLHF.

This clonotype was counted a few times. A read error may account for a junction end that differs from germline. The chain joins TRBV20-1 to TRBJ2-1, with D possibly TRBD2 on 5 matching bases. CDR1 is DFQATT and CDR2 is SNEGSKA in the germline V gene (reference sequence). The CDR3 runs 11 residues. The CDR3, as DNA: TGCAGCCTCTTCGACTACGATGAGCAGTTCTTC. Its protein product is CSLFDYDEQFF.

This clonotype was detected a few times. This rearrangement joins TRBV15 to TRBJ2-1, with TRBD1 as a possible D gene (5 bases). There are 14 residues in the CDR3. Germline V gene lookup returns CDR1 LNHNV and CDR2 YYDKDF (reference sequence). V shed 0 bases and J shed 10 bases, with 13 bases lying between them. CDR3 nucleotides: TGTGCCACCAGCAGAGATCAAAGGGGTCAGGAGCAGTTCTTC. This encodes CATSRDQRGQEQFF.

The table lists this clonotype with many counts. The chain couples TRBV7-3 to TRBJ1-1; a weak D match, TRBD1 (6 bases). CDR3 size: 16 residues. CDR1 and CDR2 (germline): SGHTA, FQGTGA. V was clipped by 1 base and J by 5 bases, with 17 bases between them. The CDR3, as DNA: TGTGCCAGCAGCTTAAATCCCCAAGGGGGGGGGACTGAAGCTTTCTTT. It translates to CASSLNPQGGGTEAFF. Full variable domain (remainder filled in from reference TRBV7-3 and TRBJ1-1): GAGVSQTPSNKVTEKGKYVELRCDPISGHTALYWYRQSLGQGPEFLIYFQGTGAADDSGLPNDRFFAVRPEGSVSTLKIQRTERGDSAVYLCASSLNPQGGGTEAFFGQGTRLTVV.

This clonotype has at least ten counts. The chain couples TRBV29-1 to TRBJ2-1, with D perhaps TRBD1 or TRBD2 (5 bases each). V gave up 3 bases and J gave up 8 bases, with 17 bases separating them. CDR1 and CDR2 from the germline V gene are SQVTM and ANQGSEA. This CDR3 has 14 residues. The chain's CDR3 is CSVEGRDYGDEQFF. The CDR3 DNA reads TGCAGCGTTGAGGGGCGAGACTATGGGGATGAGCAGTTCTTC.